Listed below are T cell receptor beta chains from one sample, sequenced in a study of blood T cell repertoires in COVID-19. Repertoires were generated with immunoSEQ multiplex PCR, while TCRdb's copy carries only in-frame clones and drops some. The sample consists of around 480,000 clones, approximately 88% of them appearing once. The sequenced material came from peripheral blood. The receptors shown here come from a woman in her forties or fifties with COVID-19, enrolled during active disease. Each CDR3 is given with its conserved first and last residue. The D gene is left open where the match is weak. Clone size, where shown, is once, few, many, or a class for clones that have expanded.

D gene: NA; V gene: TRBV19; J gene: TRBJ1-3; clone size: NA; CDR3 DNA: TGTGCCAGTACCTCGGGATGGAACTCTGGAAACACCATATATTTT; CDR3 protein: CASTSGWNSGNTIYF
D gene: NA; V gene: TRBV7-3; J gene: TRBJ1-2; clone size: NA; CDR3 DNA: TGTGCCAGCAGCCCCGGCGGGGGGTATGGCTATGGCTACACCTTC; CDR3 protein: CASSPGGGYGYGYTF
D gene: TRBD1; V gene: TRBV27; J gene: TRBJ1-2; clone size: NA; CDR3 DNA: TGTGCCAGCCGCCAGGACAGGGACTATGGCTACACCTTC; CDR3 protein: CASRQDRDYGYTF
D gene: NA; V gene: TRBV18; J gene: TRBJ1-6; clone size: NA; CDR3 DNA: TGTGCCAGCTCACCAGACTACTTCGCGGGGGAGGACTCACCCCTCCACTTT; CDR3 protein: CASSPDYFAGEDSPLHF
D gene: TRBD1; V gene: TRBV28; J gene: TRBJ1-4; clone size: NA; CDR3 DNA: TGTGCCACTGGGACAGGGAGTGAAAAACTGTTTTTT; CDR3 protein: CATGTGSEKLFF
D gene: TRBD2; V gene: TRBV2; J gene: TRBJ2-7; clone size: NA; CDR3 DNA: TGTGCCAGCAGTGAGGCGACTAGCGGAATCTACGAGCAGTACTTC; CDR3 protein: CASSEATSGIYEQYF
D gene: TRBD1; V gene: TRBV6-1; J gene: TRBJ1-1; clone size: NA; CDR3 DNA: TGTGCCAGCAGTGACCGGGACAGGAACACTGAAGCTTTCTTT; CDR3 protein: CASSDRDRNTEAFF
D gene: NA; V gene: TRBV7-2; J gene: TRBJ2-6; clone size: once; CDR3 DNA: TGTGCCAGCAGCTTAGCCGGGTCCAACGTCCTGACTTTC; CDR3 protein: CASSLAGSNVLTF
D gene: TRBD1; V gene: TRBV29-1; J gene: TRBJ1-1; clone size: NA; CDR3 DNA: TGCAGCGTTGAAGAAAACAGGGGCACTGAAGCTTTCTTT; CDR3 protein: CSVEENRGTEAFF
D gene: NA; V gene: TRBV11-3; J gene: TRBJ2-1; clone size: NA; CDR3 DNA: TGTGCCAGCAGCTCGGGACTGTACAATGAGCAGTTCTTC; CDR3 protein: CASSSGLYNEQFF
D gene: TRBD1; V gene: TRBV13; J gene: TRBJ1-4; clone size: NA; CDR3 DNA: TGTGCCAGCAGCTCACGGACAGGGGACGAAAAACTGTTTTTT; CDR3 protein: CASSSRTGDEKLFF
D gene: NA; V gene: TRBV30; J gene: TRBJ1-1; clone size: NA; CDR3 DNA: TGTGCCTGGACGTGGGAGGGGATGAACACTGAAGCTTTCTTT; CDR3 protein: CAWTWEGMNTEAFF
D gene: NA; V gene: TRBV6-1; J gene: TRBJ2-3; clone size: NA; CDR3 DNA: TGTGCCAGCAGTGAAGAAGACAGGTCCACAGATACGCAGTATTTT; CDR3 protein: CASSEEDRSTDTQYF
D gene: NA; V gene: TRBV25-1; J gene: TRBJ1-5; clone size: NA; CDR3 DNA: TGTGCCAGCAGTGAAGGGGGGTGGGATCAGCCCCAGCATTTT; CDR3 protein: CASSEGGWDQPQHF
D gene: NA; V gene: TRBV10-3; J gene: TRBJ1-2; clone size: NA; CDR3 DNA: TGTGCCATCAGCTCCGACACCTATGGCTACACCTTC; CDR3 protein: CAISSDTYGYTF
D gene: NA; V gene: TRBV2; J gene: TRBJ1-1; clone size: once; CDR3 DNA: TGTGCCAGCAGTGAAAGCCCTGTGAACACTGAAGCTTTCTTT; CDR3 protein: CASSESPVNTEAFF
D gene: TRBD1; V gene: TRBV2; J gene: TRBJ1-6; clone size: once; CDR3 DNA: TGTGCCAGCAGTGAAGGGACAGGGGGCAATAATTCACCCCTCCACTTT; CDR3 protein: CASSEGTGGNNSPLHF
D gene: NA; V gene: TRBV5-4; J gene: TRBJ1-1; clone size: NA; CDR3 DNA: TGTGCCAGCAGTTCGGGTCCCGAAAGGCCCGCCACTGAAGCTTTCTTT; CDR3 protein: CASSSGPERPATEAFF
D gene: TRBD1; V gene: TRBV29-1; J gene: TRBJ1-5; clone size: NA; CDR3 DNA: TGCAGCGTTCGACAGGGGGACAATCAGCCCCAGCATTTT; CDR3 protein: CSVRQGDNQPQHF
D gene: TRBD1; V gene: TRBV13; J gene: TRBJ2-7; clone size: NA; CDR3 DNA: TGTGCCAGCAGCTTCGGGACAGGGGAGGACGAGCAGTACTTC; CDR3 protein: CASSFGTGEDEQYF
D gene: TRBD1; V gene: TRBV24-1; J gene: TRBJ1-5; clone size: NA; CDR3 DNA: TGTGCCACGCGACAGGGAGGCAATCAGCCCCAGCATTTT; CDR3 protein: CATRQGGNQPQHF
D gene: NA; V gene: TRBV2; J gene: TRBJ1-5; clone size: NA; CDR3 DNA: TGTGCCAGCAGAGAGCGGGCAGGAGGCAATCAGCCCCAGCATTTT; CDR3 protein: CASRERAGGNQPQHF
D gene: TRBD1; V gene: TRBV5-6; J gene: TRBJ2-1; clone size: few; CDR3 DNA: TGTGCCAGCAGCTGGACAGGGTTGTTCGATGAGCAGTTCTTC; CDR3 protein: CASSWTGLFDEQFF
D gene: NA; V gene: TRBV30; J gene: TRBJ2-7; clone size: NA; CDR3 DNA: TGTGCCTGGAGCAAGGGCGGGGCCTCCTACGAGCAGTACTTC; CDR3 protein: CAWSKGGASYEQYF
D gene: TRBD2; V gene: TRBV3-1/TRBV3-2; J gene: TRBJ2-3; clone size: NA; CDR3 DNA: TGTGCCAGCACCCTCCGGGCTAGCGGGGGGGCCGGGACGCAGTATTTT; CDR3 protein: CASTLRASGGAGTQYF
D gene: TRBD2; V gene: TRBV6-5; J gene: TRBJ2-3; clone size: NA; CDR3 DNA: TGTGCCAGCAGAACTAGCGGGGGCCTCACAGATACGCAGTATTTT; CDR3 protein: CASRTSGGLTDTQYF
D gene: TRBD1; V gene: TRBV6-4; J gene: TRBJ2-2; clone size: NA; CDR3 DNA: TGTGCCAGCAGCCTTATGGGACAGGGGACCGGGGAGCTGTTTTTT; CDR3 protein: CASSLMGQGTGELFF
D gene: TRBD2; V gene: TRBV5-4; J gene: TRBJ2-3; clone size: NA; CDR3 DNA: TGTGCCAGCAGCATTGGCGGGGGGGTAAGAGCAGATACGCAGTATTTT; CDR3 protein: CASSIGGGVRADTQYF
D gene: TRBD1; V gene: TRBV4-1; J gene: TRBJ1-1; clone size: NA; CDR3 DNA: TGCGCCAGCGGGACAGGGAACGAAGCTTTCTTT; CDR3 protein: CASGTGNEAFF
D gene: NA; V gene: TRBV10-1; J gene: TRBJ2-2; clone size: NA; CDR3 DNA: TGCGCCAGCAGTTTCTCCCAGACCGGGGAGCTGTTTTTT; CDR3 protein: CASSFSQTGELFF
D gene: NA; V gene: TRBV11-3; J gene: TRBJ2-1; clone size: NA; CDR3 DNA: TGTGCCAGCAGCGTCGGGTCGGGGAACAATGAGCAGTTCTTC; CDR3 protein: CASSVGSGNNEQFF
D gene: NA; V gene: TRBV30; J gene: TRBJ1-6; clone size: NA; CDR3 DNA: TGTGCCTGGAGGGTCGGGGGGACGGGCTCACCCCTCCACTTT; CDR3 protein: CAWRVGGTGSPLHF
D gene: NA; V gene: TRBV2; J gene: TRBJ2-7; clone size: NA; CDR3 DNA: TGTGCCAGCACGACGGGGGTGGGTAGCGAGCAGTACTTC; CDR3 protein: CASTTGVGSEQYF
D gene: NA; V gene: TRBV5-1; J gene: TRBJ2-7; clone size: NA; CDR3 DNA: TGCGCCAGCAGCTTTGGGCTTTCCTCCTACGAGCAGTACTTC; CDR3 protein: CASSFGLSSYEQYF
D gene: NA; V gene: TRBV2; J gene: TRBJ1-1; clone size: NA; CDR3 DNA: TGTGCCAGCAGTGAAGCGCCGGAGAGTCGAGCTTTCTTT; CDR3 protein: CASSEAPESRAFF
D gene: TRBD1; V gene: TRBV30; J gene: TRBJ1-2; clone size: NA; CDR3 DNA: TGTGCCTGGGCCTACAGGGGAGGCGGCTACACCTTC; CDR3 protein: CAWAYRGGGYTF
D gene: NA; V gene: TRBV7-7; J gene: TRBJ2-2; clone size: NA; CDR3 DNA: TGTGCCAGCAGCTTAGAGAGCGGGCGGACCGGGGAGCTGTTTTTT; CDR3 protein: CASSLESGRTGELFF
D gene: TRBD1; V gene: TRBV5-4; J gene: TRBJ2-5; clone size: NA; CDR3 DNA: TGTGCCAGCAGCTTGGTGACAGGGTTGGAGACCCAGTACTTC; CDR3 protein: CASSLVTGLETQYF
D gene: TRBD1; V gene: TRBV5-1; J gene: TRBJ2-6; clone size: NA; CDR3 DNA: TGCGCCAGCAGCTCGACAGGGGGCTCTGGGGCCAACGTCCTGACTTTC; CDR3 protein: CASSSTGGSGANVLTF
D gene: TRBD1; V gene: TRBV5-1; J gene: TRBJ2-6; clone size: NA; CDR3 DNA: TGCGCCAGTACCTTACTAGGACAGGAGGTCGCCGTCCTGACTTTC; CDR3 protein: CASTLLGQEVAVLTF
D gene: TRBD1; V gene: TRBV20-1; J gene: TRBJ1-3; clone size: NA; CDR3 DNA: TGCAGTGCTAGTACAGGGGCCGGAAACACCATATATTTT; CDR3 protein: CSASTGAGNTIYF
D gene: TRBD1; V gene: TRBV28; J gene: TRBJ2-7; clone size: once; CDR3 DNA: TGTGCCAGCAGTCTACGATCGACAGGGGGCAACGAGCAGTACTTC; CDR3 protein: CASSLRSTGGNEQYF